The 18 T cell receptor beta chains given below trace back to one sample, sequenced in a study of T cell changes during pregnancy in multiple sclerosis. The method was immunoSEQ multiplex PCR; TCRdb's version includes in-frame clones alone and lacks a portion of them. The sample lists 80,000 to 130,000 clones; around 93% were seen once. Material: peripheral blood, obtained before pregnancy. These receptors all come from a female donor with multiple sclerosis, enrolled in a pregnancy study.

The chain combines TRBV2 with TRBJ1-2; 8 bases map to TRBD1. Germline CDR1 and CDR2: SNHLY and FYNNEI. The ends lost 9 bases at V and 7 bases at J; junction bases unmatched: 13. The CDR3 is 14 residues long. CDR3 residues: CARIGLDRGSGYTF. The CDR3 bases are TGTGCCAGGATAGGATTAGACAGGGGAAGTGGCTACACCTTC.

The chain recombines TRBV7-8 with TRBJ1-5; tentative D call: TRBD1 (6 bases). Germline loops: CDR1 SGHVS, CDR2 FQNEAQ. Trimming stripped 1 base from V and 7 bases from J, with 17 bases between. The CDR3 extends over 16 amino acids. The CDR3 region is CASSLGRDTPRQPQHF. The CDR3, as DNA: TGTGCCAGCAGCTTAGGCCGGGACACTCCCCGGCAGCCCCAGCATTTT.

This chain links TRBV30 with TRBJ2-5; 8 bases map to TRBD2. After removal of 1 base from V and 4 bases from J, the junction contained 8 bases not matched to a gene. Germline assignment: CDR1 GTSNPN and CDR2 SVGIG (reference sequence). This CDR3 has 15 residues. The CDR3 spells CAWSGGGGQGETQYF. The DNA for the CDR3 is TGTGCCTGGAGTGGGGGCGGGGGGCAGGGAGAGACCCAGTACTTC.

In DNA, the CDR3 is TGCGCCAGCAGCTGGACAGGAGAACGAAATGGCTACACCTTC. It translates to CASSWTGERNGYTF. This chain links TRBV5-1 with TRBJ1-2; 7 bases map to TRBD1. Germline CDR1 and CDR2: SGHRS and YFSETQ. V shed 3 bases, J shed 6 bases, and the junction held 8 bases outside the gene matches. The CDR3 spans 14 residues.

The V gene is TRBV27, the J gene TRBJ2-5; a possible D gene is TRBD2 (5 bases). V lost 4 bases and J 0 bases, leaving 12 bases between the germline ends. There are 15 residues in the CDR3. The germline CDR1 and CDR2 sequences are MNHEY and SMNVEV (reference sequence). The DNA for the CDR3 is TGTGCCAGCAGTTATTGGCGGGCGAACCAAGAGACCCAGTACTTC. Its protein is CASSYWRANQETQYF.

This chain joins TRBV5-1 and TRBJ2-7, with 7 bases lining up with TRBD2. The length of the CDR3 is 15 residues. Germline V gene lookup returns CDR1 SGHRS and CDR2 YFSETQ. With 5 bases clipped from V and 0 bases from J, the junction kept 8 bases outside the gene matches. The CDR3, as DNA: TGCGCCAGCAGTCGGGGGGAGGGGAACTCCTACGAGCAGTACTTC. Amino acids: CASSRGEGNSYEQYF.

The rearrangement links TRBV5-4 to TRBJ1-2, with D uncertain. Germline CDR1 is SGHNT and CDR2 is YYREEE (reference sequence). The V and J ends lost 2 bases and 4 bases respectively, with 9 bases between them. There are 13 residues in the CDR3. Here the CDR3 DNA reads TGTGCCAGCAGCTTTATGACTATCTATGGCTACACCTTC. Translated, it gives CASSFMTIYGYTF.

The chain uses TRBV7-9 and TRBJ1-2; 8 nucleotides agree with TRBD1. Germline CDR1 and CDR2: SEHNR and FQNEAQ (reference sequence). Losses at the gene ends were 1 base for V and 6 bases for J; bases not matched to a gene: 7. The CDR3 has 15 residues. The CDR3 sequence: CASSLVAVDRDGYTF. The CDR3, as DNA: TGTGCCAGCAGCTTAGTAGCGGTGGACAGGGATGGCTACACCTTC.

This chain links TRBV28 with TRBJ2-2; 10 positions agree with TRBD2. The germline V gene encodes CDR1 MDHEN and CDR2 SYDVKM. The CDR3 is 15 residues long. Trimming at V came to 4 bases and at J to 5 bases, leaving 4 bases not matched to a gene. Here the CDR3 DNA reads TGTGCCAGCAGTTCTAGCGGGAGTCTGACCGGGGAGCTGTTTTTT. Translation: CASSSSGSLTGELFF.

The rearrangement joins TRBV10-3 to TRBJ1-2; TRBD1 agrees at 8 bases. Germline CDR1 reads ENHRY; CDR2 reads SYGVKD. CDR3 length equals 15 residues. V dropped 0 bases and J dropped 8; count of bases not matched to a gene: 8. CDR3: CAISESTGGEDGYTF. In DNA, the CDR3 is TGTGCCATCAGTGAGTCTACAGGGGGGGAGGACGGCTACACCTTC.

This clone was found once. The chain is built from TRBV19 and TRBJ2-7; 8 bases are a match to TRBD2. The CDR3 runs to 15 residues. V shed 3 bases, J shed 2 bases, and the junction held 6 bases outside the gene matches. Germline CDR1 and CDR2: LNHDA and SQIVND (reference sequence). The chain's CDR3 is CASSIFAGGTYEQYF. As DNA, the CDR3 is TGTGCCAGTAGTATTTTTGCGGGAGGAACCTACGAGCAGTACTTC.

CDR3 sequence (DNA): TGTGCCAGCAGCTTAATACGACAGGGGAGAAGTGGGGCTGAAGCTTTCTTT. Translating gives CASSLIRQGRSGAEAFF. The chain combines TRBV7-6 with TRBJ1-1; 8 bases fit TRBD1. The V gene end was trimmed by 2 bases and the J gene end by 6 bases; junction bases not matched to a gene: 14. This CDR3 comprises 17 residues. Looked up from germline, CDR1 is SGHVS and CDR2 is FNYEAQ.

The CDR3: CASSFGFIGEQFF. The CDR3 region has the DNA TGTGCCAGCAGTTTTGGGTTCATCGGGGAGCAGTTCTTC. This sequence joins TRBV27 and TRBJ2-1; D is ambiguous. Germline CDR1 reads MNHEY; CDR2 reads SMNVEV (reference sequence). The CDR3 runs to 13 residues. Trimming left V 3 bases short and J 10 bases short, with 13 bases between.

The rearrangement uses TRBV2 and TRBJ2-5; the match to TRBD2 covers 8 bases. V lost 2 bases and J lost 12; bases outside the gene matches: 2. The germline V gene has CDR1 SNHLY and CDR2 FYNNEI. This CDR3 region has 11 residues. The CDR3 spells CASSETLAEYF. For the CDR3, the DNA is TGTGCCAGCAGTGAAACACTAGCGGAGTACTTC.

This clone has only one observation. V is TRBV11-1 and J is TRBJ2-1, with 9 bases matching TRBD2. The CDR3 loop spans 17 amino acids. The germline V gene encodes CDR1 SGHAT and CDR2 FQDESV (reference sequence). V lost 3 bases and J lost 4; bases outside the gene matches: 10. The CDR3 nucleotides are TGTGCCAGCAGCTTTCAACTAAGACTAGCGGAATACAATGAGCAGTTCTTC. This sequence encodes CASSFQLRLAEYNEQFF.

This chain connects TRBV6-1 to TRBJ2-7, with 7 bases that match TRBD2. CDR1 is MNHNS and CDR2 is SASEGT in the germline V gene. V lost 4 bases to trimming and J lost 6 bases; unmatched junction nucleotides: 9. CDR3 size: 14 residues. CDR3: CASSVEAGMGEQYF. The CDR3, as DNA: TGTGCCAGCAGTGTGGAAGCGGGAATGGGCGAGCAGTACTTC.

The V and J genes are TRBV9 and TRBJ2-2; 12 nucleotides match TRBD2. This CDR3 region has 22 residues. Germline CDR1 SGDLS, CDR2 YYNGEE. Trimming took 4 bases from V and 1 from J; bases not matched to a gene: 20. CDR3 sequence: CASSSPRGGTSGSEGNTGELFF. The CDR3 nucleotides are TGTGCCAGCAGCTCTCCCAGGGGGGGGACTAGCGGGTCAGAAGGGAACACCGGGGAGCTGTTTTTT.

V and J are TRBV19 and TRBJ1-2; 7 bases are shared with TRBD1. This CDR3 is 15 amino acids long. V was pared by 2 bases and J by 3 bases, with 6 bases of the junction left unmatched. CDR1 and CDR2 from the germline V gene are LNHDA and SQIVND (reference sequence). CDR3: CASSISAGGYYGYTF. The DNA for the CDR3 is TGTGCCAGTAGTATATCAGCAGGGGGGTACTATGGCTACACCTTC.